This T cell receptor (beta chain) came from a study of OX40 agonist ivuxolimab in advanced cancers. Study-wide context: A male proportion of 82.7% was recorded, with mean age around 55 years and range roughly 23 to 79.

This table comes from immunoSEQ multiplex PCR, and its TCRdb copy is limited to in-frame clones, with some not included. Of about 70,000 clones listed, just over 85% are singletons. Germline assignment: CDR1 MNHNS and CDR2 SASEGT. CDR3 length: 14 residues. Deletions cut 4 bases from V and 0 bases from J, with 8 bases between. This chain links TRBV6-1 with TRBJ2-3; D might be TRBD1 (6 bases). The sequence came from an adult with an advanced solid tumor such as melanoma, head and neck, liver or kidney cancer. The source material was CD4+ or CD8+ T cells sorted from blood, sampled in a trial of the OX40 agonist ivuxolimab. CDR3: CASSGQVSTDTQYF. The CDR3 DNA reads as TGTGCCAGCAGTGGACAGGTTAGCACAGATACGCAGTATTTT.